The T cell receptor beta chain under discussion was sequenced for a study of post-analysis software for immune sequencing data. Notes on the study in general: The five TRBV segments detected at higher frequency in patients than in controls included TRBV5-6, TRBV5-1 and TRBV20-1.

cDNA libraries of TCR beta carried unique molecular identifiers. TCRdb itself ran the PCR reads through MiXCR, one entry per CDR3 protein. The sample lists roughly 600,000 distinct CDR3 sequences; roughly two fifths were seen once. Comments on this clonotype: Its antigen is not known.

Trimming cost V 5 bases and J 2 bases; bases outside gene matches: 9. The CDR3 loop spans 14 amino acids. CDR1 is SQVTM, CDR2 ANQGSEA, per germline. The rearrangement uses TRBV29-1 and TRBJ2-7, with 7 bases identical to TRBD2. The sequence was collected from a girl aged 10 to 17 with multiple sclerosis. Source material: blood. CDR3 sequence reads: CSVFLGGDTYEQYF. The CDR3 DNA sequence: TGCAGCGTTTTCCTTGGGGGGGATACCTACGAGCAGTACTTC.